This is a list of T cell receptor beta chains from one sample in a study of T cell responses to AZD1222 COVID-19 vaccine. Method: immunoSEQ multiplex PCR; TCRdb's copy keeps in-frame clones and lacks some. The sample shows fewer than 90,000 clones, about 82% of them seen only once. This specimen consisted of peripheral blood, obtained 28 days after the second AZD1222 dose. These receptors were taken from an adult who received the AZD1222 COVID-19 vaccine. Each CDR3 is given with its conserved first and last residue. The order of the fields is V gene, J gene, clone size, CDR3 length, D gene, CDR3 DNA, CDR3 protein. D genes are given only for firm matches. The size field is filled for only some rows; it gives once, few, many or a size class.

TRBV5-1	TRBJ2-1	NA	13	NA	TGCGCCAGCAGCTTGGGGCCCGAATATGAGCAGTTCTTC	CASSLGPEYEQFF
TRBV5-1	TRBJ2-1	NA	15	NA	TGCGCCAGCAGCGGTACCGGGACGGGATACAATGAGCAGTTCTTC	CASSGTGTGYNEQFF
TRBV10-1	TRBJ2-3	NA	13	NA	TGCGCCAGCGGCAGACAGCTCTCAGATACGCAGTATTTT	CASGRQLSDTQYF
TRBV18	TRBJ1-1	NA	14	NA	TGTGCCAGCTCACCACCTTCCTCGACAAAAGAAGCTTTCTTT	CASSPPSSTKEAFF
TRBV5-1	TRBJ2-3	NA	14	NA	TGCGCCAGCAGTTTTGGCTCAGACACAGATACGCAGTATTTT	CASSFGSDTDTQYF
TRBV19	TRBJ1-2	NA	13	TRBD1	TGTGCCAGTACCCAGACAGGGGTCTATGGCTACACCTTC	CASTQTGVYGYTF
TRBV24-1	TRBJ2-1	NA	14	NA	TGTGCCACCAGTGGGGCACCTGGCTACAATGAGCAGTTCTTC	CATSGAPGYNEQFF
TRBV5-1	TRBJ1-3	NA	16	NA	TGCGCCAGCAGCCCCGGAGCCGGGACACCGGGAAACACCATATATTTT	CASSPGAGTPGNTIYF
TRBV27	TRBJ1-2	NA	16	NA	TGTGCCAGCAGTTTAGGAGGAGGGGATGTAAACTATGGCTACACCTTC	CASSLGGGDVNYGYTF
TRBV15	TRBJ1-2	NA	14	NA	TGTGCCACCAGCAGAGATAGGGGAGACTATGGCTACACCTTC	CATSRDRGDYGYTF
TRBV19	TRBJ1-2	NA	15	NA	TGTGCCAGTAGTATAGATTCGGCAGGGGCCTATGGCTACACCTTC	CASSIDSAGAYGYTF
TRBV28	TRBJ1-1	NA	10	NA	TGTGCCAGCCGGGACCGAGAAGCTTTCTTT	CASRDREAFF
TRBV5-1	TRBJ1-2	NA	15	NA	TGCGCCAGCAGCTTGGGCCTCGGAGGTAGCTATGGCTACACCTTC	CASSLGLGGSYGYTF
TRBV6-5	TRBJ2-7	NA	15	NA	TGTGCCAGCAGGGTCGGGGGGCTAGAGGGGGCCGAGCAGTACTTC	CASRVGGLEGAEQYF
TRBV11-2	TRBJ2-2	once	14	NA	TGTGCCAGCAGCTTAGATAAGGGGACCGGGGAGCTGTTTTTT	CASSLDKGTGELFF
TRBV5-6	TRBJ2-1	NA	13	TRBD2	TGTGCCAGCAGCCGTCGGGGGGGCGATGAGCAGTTCTTC	CASSRRGGDEQFF
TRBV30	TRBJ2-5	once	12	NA	TGTGCCTGGAGTAAGGGGGGAGAGACCCAGTACTTC	CAWSKGGETQYF
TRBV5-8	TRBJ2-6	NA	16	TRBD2	TGTGCCACTGATCTAGCGGCCCGCTCTGGGGCCAACGTCCTGACTTTC	CATDLAARSGANVLTF
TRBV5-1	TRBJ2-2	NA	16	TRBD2	TGCGCCAGCAGCTTGGCTAGCGGGAGGGACACCGGGGAGCTGTTTTTT	CASSLASGRDTGELFF
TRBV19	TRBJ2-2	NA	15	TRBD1	TGTGCCAGTAGTCGTACAGGGGATCGCACCGGGGAGCTGTTTTTT	CASSRTGDRTGELFF
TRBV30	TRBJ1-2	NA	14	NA	TGTGCCTGGACCCTACGACAGGATGGCTATGGCTACACCTTC	CAWTLRQDGYGYTF
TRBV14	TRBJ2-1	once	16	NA	TGTGCCAGCAGCCAAATAAGGGGGGGCCCCTGGAATGAGCAGTTCTTC	CASSQIRGGPWNEQFF
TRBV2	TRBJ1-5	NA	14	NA	TGTGCCAGCATAGAGGGGGTCGGCGGTCAGCCCCAGCATTTT	CASIEGVGGQPQHF
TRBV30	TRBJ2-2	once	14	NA	TGTGCCTGGAGTGTAACAGGGCGGGACGGGGAGCTGTTTTTT	CAWSVTGRDGELFF
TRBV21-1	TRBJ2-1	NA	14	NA	TGTGCCAGTCTTCGACTAGCGGGGTACAATGAGCAGTTCTTC	CASLRLAGYNEQFF
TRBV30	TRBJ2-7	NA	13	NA	TGTGCCTGGAGTGTTTTTGGTGGCTACGAGCAGTACTTC	CAWSVFGGYEQYF
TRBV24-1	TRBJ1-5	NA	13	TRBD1	TGTGCCACCAGCTTACAGGGGGATCAGCCCCAGCATTTT	CATSLQGDQPQHF
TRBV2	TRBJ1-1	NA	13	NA	TGTGCCAGCAGTGAAGTGGGGGACACTGAAGCTTTCTTT	CASSEVGDTEAFF
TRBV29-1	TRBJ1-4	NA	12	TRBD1	TGCAGCGTTGAGGAGACAGGGGCGAGACTGTTTTTT	CSVEETGARLFF
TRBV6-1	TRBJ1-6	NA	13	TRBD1	TGTGCCAGCAGTGAGCAGGGGGACTCACCCCTCCACTTT	CASSEQGDSPLHF
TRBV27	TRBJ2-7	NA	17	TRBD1	TGTGCCAGCAGTTTATCGGGAAGGGGGCCTCCCAGTTACGAGCAGTACTTC	CASSLSGRGPPSYEQYF
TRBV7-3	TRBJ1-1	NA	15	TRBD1	TGTGCCAGCAGCCCGTCCGGGACAGTCGGCACTGAAGCTTTCTTT	CASSPSGTVGTEAFF
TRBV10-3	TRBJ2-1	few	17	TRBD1	TGTGCCATCAGTGAGTCCCGACAGGGCAGCTCCTACAATGAGCAGTTCTTC	CAISESRQGSSYNEQFF
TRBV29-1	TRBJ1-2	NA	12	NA	TGCAGCGTTGAAGGGGGCAACGATGGCTACACCTTC	CSVEGGNDGYTF
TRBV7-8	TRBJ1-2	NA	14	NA	TGTGCCAGCAGCTGGGGGGGAAGGGATGGTGGCTACACCTTC	CASSWGGRDGGYTF